The 30 T cell receptor beta chains below all came from one sample that was sequenced in a study of T cell repertoires in cytomegalovirus infection. TCRdb passed the reads through MiXCR, listing each CDR3 protein once. Here the sample spans roughly 640,000 distinct CDR3 sequences, around 24% being singletons. The sequenced sample was CD8+ T cells from PBMCs. These receptors all come from a human donor in good health (CMV status not recorded). Some clones in this sample may be carry-over from other donors' samples.

J is TRBJ2-7 and V is TRBV20-1; D perhaps matches TRBD1 (6 bases). Trimming took off 3 bases at V and 3 bases at J, with 15 bases between the two ends. CDR3 length equals 14 residues. The germline gives CDR1 DFQATT, CDR2 SNEGSKA (reference sequence). The CDR3 here is CSARDQGKGYEQYF. CDR3 coding DNA: TGCAGTGCTAGGGACCAGGGGAAAGGCTACGAGCAGTACTTC.

The chain has TRBV10-3 and TRBJ2-5, with D unresolved. Germline CDR1 reads ENHRY; CDR2 reads SYGVKD. This CDR3 is 13 amino acids long. V was shortened by 2 bases and J by 4 bases, with 8 bases between the two germline ends. The CDR3 DNA is TGTGCCATCAGTGAGGGTCAGGCAGAGACCCAGTACTTC. As protein: CAISEGQAETQYF.

The rearrangement links TRBV7-9 to TRBJ1-1, with TRBD1 as a possible D gene (6 bases). The CDR3 totals 13 residues. CDR1 and CDR2 from the germline V gene are SEHNR and FQNEAQ (reference sequence). The V end was cut by 3 bases, the J end by 10 bases, with 15 bases between. CDR3: CASSLGRGSGAFF. The CDR3 coding sequence is TGTGCCAGCAGCTTGGGGAGGGGGAGTGGAGCTTTCTTT.

This clonotype was counted at least ten times. The rearrangement joins TRBV7-6 to TRBJ2-7, with 8 bases that match TRBD1. The CDR3 totals 18 residues. In germline, CDR1 is SGHVS, CDR2 FNYEAQ. V lost 6 bases and J lost 0; bases outside the gene matches: 16. Written as DNA, the CDR3 is TGTGCCAGCAGGACCATGGACAGGGTGGGGGAGAGCTCCTACGAGCAGTACGTC. It translates to CASRTMDRVGESSYEQYV.

This clonotype appeared a few times. The chain couples TRBV6-5 to TRBJ2-3; 12 bases line up with TRBD2. The J segment lost 6 bases and the V segment lost 6 bases, leaving 10 bases of the junction unmatched. The CDR3 length is 16 residues. Germline values: CDR1 MNHEY, CDR2 SVGAGI. CDR3 protein: CASRPSSGGALDTQYF. CDR3 in DNA: TGTGCCAGCAGACCCTCTAGCGGGGGGGCCTTGGATACGCAGTATTTT.

As to this clonotype: The junction and the germline gene differ at one end; a read error may be behind it. The rearrangement uses TRBV7-9 and TRBJ2-5, with no clear D. Germline V lookup: CDR1 SEHNR, CDR2 FQNEAQ (reference sequence). CDR3 length equals 11 residues. The CDR3 region has the DNA TGTGCCAGTAGCTACGAAGAGACCCAGTACTTC. Its translation is CASSYEETQYF.

This clonotype was picked up a small number of times. The chain is built from TRBV6-5 and TRBJ1-2, with no clear D. Germline CDR1 MNHEY, CDR2 SVGAGI. The CDR3 spans 14 residues. Trimming took off 5 bases at V and 1 base at J, with 11 bases between the two ends. CDR3 sequence reads: CASSARGFNYGYTF. The CDR3 nucleotides are TGTGCCAGCAGTGCCCGGGGTTTTAACTATGGCTACACCTTC.

This clonotype was observed many times. The chain is built from TRBV7-6 and TRBJ2-7, with 7 bases fitting TRBD1. The J segment lost 1 base and the V segment lost 2 bases, leaving 5 bases of the junction unmatched. This CDR3 contains 15 residues. Per the germline V gene, CDR1 is SGHVS and CDR2 is FNYEAQ. The CDR3 DNA follows: TGTGCCAGCAGCTTATCGCAGGGGGAGTCCTACGAGCAGTACGTC. Translating gives CASSLSQGESYEQYV.

CDR3 sequence: CASWGDRGRDGYTF. The CDR3 region has the DNA TGTGCCAGTTGGGGGGACAGGGGGCGCGATGGCTACACCTTC. The rearrangement uses TRBV12-3 or TRBV12-4 and TRBJ1-2, with 12 bases identical to TRBD1. This CDR3 comprises 14 residues. V lost 9 bases and J lost 6; bases outside the gene matches: 8.

Turning to this clonotype: A much larger clone differs by one base, so this may be a read error. V is TRBV4-2 and J is TRBJ1-2; no clear D. Germline V gene lookup returns CDR1 LGHNA and CDR2 YNFKEQ. CDR3 length: 13 residues. The CDR3 nucleotides read TGTGTCAGCAGCCAGAAGGCGGACTATGGCTACACCTTC. Protein product: CVSSQKADYGYTF.

This clonotype was detected only once. This clone may be a read error of a much larger clone one base away. This sequence joins TRBV7-9 and TRBJ2-1; D gene uncertain. Germline values: CDR1 SEHNR, CDR2 FQNEAQ (reference sequence). This CDR3 has 11 residues. The germline V and J ends were trimmed by 0 bases and 10 bases, with 4 bases remaining between them. The CDR3 DNA is TGTGCCAGCAGCTTAGCAGAGGAGCAGTTCTTC. This sequence encodes CASSLAEEQFF.

This clonotype was detected many times. The chain carries TRBV12-3 or TRBV12-4 and TRBJ2-1; D gene ambiguous. V dropped 3 bases and J dropped 8 bases, with 8 bases sitting between them. The CDR3 consists of 12 residues. The CDR3 region is CASSFYSHEQFF. Written as DNA, the CDR3 is TGTGCCAGCAGTTTTTACAGCCATGAGCAGTTCTTC.

This clonotype was detected many times. This chain links TRBV7-6 with TRBJ2-3; D possibly uses TRBD1 or TRBD2 (5 bases each). The CDR3 runs to 18 residues. V lost 4 bases, J lost 1 base, and 21 bases lay in between. In germline, CDR1 is SGHVS, CDR2 FNYEAQ. The DNA for the CDR3 is TGTGCCAGCAGCTCCCGAAGGGACGGGTCGGATCGCACAGATACGCAGTATTTT. Translating gives CASSSRRDGSDRTDTQYF.

This clonotype was detected many times. The chain employs TRBV6-5 and TRBJ1-6; no clear D. The CDR3 is made up of 21 amino acids. Germline V gives CDR1 MNHEY, CDR2 SVGAGI. V shed 0 bases and J shed 4 bases, with 25 bases lying between them. The chain's CDR3 is CASSYSATVTSERRYNSPLHF. CDR3 DNA: TGTGCCAGCAGTTACTCGGCGACCGTTACATCCGAGAGACGATATAATTCACCCCTCCACTTT.

The sample holds many counts of this clonotype. The CDR3 sequence: CASREGAEQFF. In DNA form, the CDR3 reads TGTGCCAGCAGAGAGGGGGCTGAGCAGTTCTTC. The chain is built from TRBV6-1 and TRBJ2-1, with 7 bases lining up with TRBD1. The CDR3 covers 11 residues. The germline V gene has CDR1 MNHNS and CDR2 SASEGT. V lost 6 bases, J lost 9 bases, and 2 bases stayed unmatched.

This clonotype was seen only a few times. The chain couples TRBV15 to TRBJ2-1; TRBD2 matches at 7 bases. Germline CDR1 is LNHNV and CDR2 is YYDKDF (reference sequence). The CDR3 contains 14 residues. V was pared by 11 bases and J by 2 bases, with 9 bases of the junction left unmatched. The CDR3 DNA reads TGTGCCTTAGGAAGTGGGACTACCTACAATGAGCAGTTCTTC. It encodes CALGSGTTYNEQFF.

On this clonotype itself: A much larger clone differs by one base, so this may be a read error. The chain uses TRBV6-2 or TRBV6-3 and TRBJ1-5; D unresolved. The CDR3 consists of 16 residues. Germline lookup yields CDR1 MNHEY and CDR2 SVGEGT. The CDR3 nucleotides are TGTGCCAGCAGTTATCCTAGAGCTAATAGCAATCGGCCCCAGCATTTT. Translation gives CASSYPRANSNRPQHF.

This clonotype was seen a few times. V usage is TRBV19 and J usage is TRBJ1-6, with D possibly matching TRBD1 (6 bases). Germline assignment: CDR1 LNHDA and CDR2 SQIVND (reference sequence). V was shortened by 4 bases and J by 0 bases, with 22 bases between the two germline ends. The CDR3 spans 20 residues. Written as DNA, the CDR3 is TGTGCCAGTAGTACGGCCAGGACAGAAGATTCTTACTCCTATAATTCACCCCTCCACTTT. This sequence encodes CASSTARTEDSYSYNSPLHF.

The genes are TRBV7-6 and TRBJ2-2; 8 nucleotides line up with TRBD2. With V trimmed by 4 bases and J by 0 bases, 7 bases remained unmatched. From germline, CDR1 is SGHVS and CDR2 FNYEAQ. This CDR3 contains 17 residues. CDR3 residues: CASSSPRRGANTGELFF. The CDR3 DNA sequence: TGTGCCAGCAGCTCCCCGAGGCGGGGGGCGAACACCGGGGAGCTGTTTTTT.

This clonotype appeared a few times. The CDR3 sequence is CASSLGPYIAPDPPTEAFF. In DNA, the CDR3 is TGTGCCAGCAGTCTAGGTCCTTACATTGCCCCTGACCCCCCCACTGAAGCTTTCTTT. The chain is built from TRBV28 and TRBJ1-1; no clear D. Germline V gene data show CDR1 as MDHEN and CDR2 as SYDVKM. The CDR3 contains 19 residues. The V end was cut by 5 bases, the J end by 4 bases, with 29 bases between.

A few counts support this clonotype. This sequence joins TRBV29-1 and TRBJ1-1; D perhaps matches TRBD1 (5 bases). This CDR3 region has 12 residues. V lost 6 bases and J lost 1, with 9 bases in between. CDR1 is SQVTM, CDR2 ANQGSEA, per germline. This CDR3 is CSVDIKNTEAFF. The CDR3, as DNA: TGCAGCGTGGACATAAAGAACACTGAAGCTTTCTTT. The entire variable domain, with the rest obtained from reference TRBV29-1 and TRBJ1-1, is as follows: SAVISQKPSRDICQRGTSLTIQCQVDSQVTMMFWYRQQPGQSLTLIATANQGSEATYESGFVIDKFPISRPNLTFSTLTVSNMSPEDSSIYLCSVDIKNTEAFFGQGTRLTVV.

The CDR3 loop reads CASSPLGGSDTEAFF. The CDR3 nucleotides are TGTGCCAGCAGCCCCTTAGGGGGGTCGGACACTGAAGCTTTCTTT. The V gene is TRBV7-3, the J gene TRBJ1-1; a possible D gene is TRBD1 (6 bases). The germline V gene has CDR1 SGHTA and CDR2 FQGTGA. The CDR3 length is 15 residues. The V end was cut by 5 bases, the J end by 3 bases, with 16 bases between.

This chain uses TRBV2 with TRBJ1-2, with TRBD1 as a possible D gene (5 bases). Per the germline V gene, CDR1 is SNHLY and CDR2 is FYNNEI. There are 13 residues in the CDR3. Between the trimmed V and J ends, which lost 4 bases and 4 bases, there was a span of 10 bases. The CDR3 DNA reads TGTGCCAGCAGTGGAACAGGAACCTATGGCTACACCTTC. The encoded protein is CASSGTGTYGYTF. Supplemented by reference TRBV2 and TRBJ1-2, the full variable domain reads EPEVTQTPSHQVTQMGQEVILRCVPISNHLYFYWYRQILGQKVEFLVSFYNNEISEKSEIFDDQFSVERPDGSNFTLKIRSTKLEDSAMYFCASSGTGTYGYTFGSGTRLTVV.

J is TRBJ2-1 and V is TRBV7-3; 7 nucleotides align to TRBD2. V lost 5 bases and J lost 3; bases outside the gene matches: 7. This CDR3 has 15 amino acids. The germline V gene has CDR1 SGHTA and CDR2 FQGTGA. The CDR3 reads CASSQWGGDYNEQFF. In nucleotides, the CDR3 is TGTGCCAGCAGCCAATGGGGGGGGGACTACAATGAGCAGTTCTTC. Using reference TRBV7-3 and TRBJ2-1 for the parts outside the CDR3, the full variable domain is GAGVSQTPSNKVTEKGKYVELRCDPISGHTALYWYRQSLGQGPEFLIYFQGTGAADDSGLPNDRFFAVRPEGSVSTLKIQRTERGDSAVYLCASSQWGGDYNEQFFGPGTRLTVL.

The CDR3 region is CASSNRDRIPYEQYV. DNA of the CDR3: TGTGCCAGCAGCAACCGGGACAGGATACCCTACGAGCAGTACGTC. This chain connects TRBV5-4 to TRBJ2-7; 8 nucleotides match TRBD1. The CDR3 is 15 residues long. The germline V gene has CDR1 SGHNT and CDR2 YYREEE (reference sequence). The J segment lost 2 bases and the V segment lost 4 bases, leaving 8 bases of the junction unmatched.

The chain recombines TRBV29-1 with TRBJ1-5; TRBD1 might be the D (5 bases). V dropped 2 bases and J dropped 1 base, with 9 bases sitting between them. CDR1 is SQVTM and CDR2 is ANQGSEA in the germline V gene. This CDR3 comprises 14 residues. The CDR3 region is CSVESGPSNQPQHF. CDR3 DNA sequence: TGCAGCGTTGAATCAGGGCCAAGCAATCAGCCCCAGCATTTT.

This chain uses TRBV10-3 with TRBJ2-1; 7 bases are shared with TRBD1. CDR1 and CDR2 (germline): ENHRY, SYGVKD. This CDR3 has 16 residues. J gave up 5 bases and V 0 bases, and 7 bases lay outside the gene matches. The CDR3 DNA reads TGTGCCATCAGTGAGTCAAACCGGGACAGACACAATGAGCAGTTCTTC. Translated: CAISESNRDRHNEQFF.

This clonotype has more than one count but fewer than ten. The rearrangement links TRBV7-9 to TRBJ2-7; D is perhaps TRBD1 (6 bases). This CDR3 is built from 14 residues. V lost 3 bases and J 4 bases, leaving 13 bases between the germline ends. CDR1 is SEHNR, CDR2 FQNEAQ, per germline (reference sequence). The CDR3 region is CASSFVRGTYEQYF. Written as DNA, the CDR3 is TGTGCCAGCAGCTTCGTCAGGGGAACATACGAGCAGTACTTC.

This clonotype was observed a handful of times. The V and J genes are TRBV6-5 and TRBJ2-7; D gene uncertain. Germline values: CDR1 MNHEY, CDR2 SVGAGI. V lost 2 bases and J lost 7, with 12 bases in between. The CDR3 sequence is 13 residues long. The CDR3 bases are TGTGCCAGCAGTTACGGAGCGACCGGGGAGCAGTACGTC. Translation gives CASSYGATGEQYV.

This clonotype was seen more than once but under ten times. DNA for the CDR3: TGCAGTGCTAGCCCGTTTCGGGGGGCGAGCTCCTACAATGAGCAGTTCTTC. Translating gives CSASPFRGASSYNEQFF. V gene TRBV20-1 combines with J gene TRBJ2-1, with a weak D call TRBD2 (7 bases). The ends were cut back, 3 bases at V and 0 bases at J, with 18 bases in the middle. Germline CDR1 is DFQATT and CDR2 is SNEGSKA (reference sequence). CDR3 length: 17 amino acids.